Presented here are 26 T cell receptor beta chains from one specimen sequenced in a study of identical twins. In TCRdb, the 5' RACE reads were re-called with MiXCR into one record per CDR3 protein. The data show roughly 1,500,000 distinct CDR3 sequences, roughly a third seen once. Input material: cord blood. The receptors stem from a newborn girl in good health.

The V gene is TRBV5-4, the J gene TRBJ2-6; D perhaps matches TRBD1 (5 bases). This CDR3 comprises 14 residues. Trimming removed 5 bases at V and 3 bases at J, with 9 bases between. Germline V gives CDR1 SGHNT, CDR2 YYREEE (reference sequence). The CDR3 loop is CASSAGFGANVLTF. As DNA, the CDR3 is TGTGCCAGCAGTGCAGGGTTTGGGGCCAACGTCCTGACTTTC.

With respect to this clonotype: A much larger clonotype is one base distant, so this may be a read error. The chain uses TRBV18 and TRBJ2-1, with 14 positions matching TRBD2. The CDR3 has 13 amino acids. The J segment lost 13 bases and the V segment lost 8 bases, leaving 7 bases of the junction unmatched. The germline CDR1 and CDR2 sequences are KGHSH and LQKENI. The CDR3 here is CASKGLAGETQFF. CDR3 coding DNA: TGTGCCAGCAAGGGACTAGCGGGAGAGACCCAGTTCTTC.

The genes are TRBV29-1 and TRBJ2-7, with 10 bases matching TRBD2. Germline V gives CDR1 SQVTM, CDR2 ANQGSEA. The V gene end was trimmed by 8 bases and the J gene end by 7 bases; junction bases not matched to a gene: 14. The CDR3 is 14 amino acids. CDR3 nucleotides: TGCAGCACCCGAGAGCGGGAGGGTTACAATGAGCAGTACTTC. Protein sequence: CSTREREGYNEQYF.

Only a few counts were recorded for this clonotype. A clone one base away is much larger, so this may be a read error. This chain joins TRBV6-1 and TRBJ2-7; possibly TRBD1 for D (5 bases). V was shortened by 3 bases and J by 3 bases, with 6 bases between the two germline ends. Germline V gives CDR1 MNHNS, CDR2 SASEGT. The CDR3 extends over 12 amino acids. Here the CDR3 reads CASSDQGYEQYF. CDR3 sequence (DNA): TGTGCCAGCAGTGACCAGGGCTACGAGCAGTACTTC.

This clonotype was counted a few times. The CDR3 DNA follows: TGTGCCAGCAGAAAGACTAGCGGGAGGAATGAGCAGTTCTTC. The encoded protein is CASRKTSGRNEQFF. This chain links TRBV7-8 with TRBJ2-1; 13 positions agree with TRBD2. Germline loops: CDR1 SGHVS, CDR2 FQNEAQ. The V and J ends lost 6 bases and 7 bases, in that order; junction bases with no gene match: 3. This CDR3 region has 14 residues.

This clonotype was seen a handful of times. The V gene is TRBV20-1, the J gene TRBJ2-7; D is undetermined. V lost 0 bases, J lost 2 bases, and 11 bases lay in between. This CDR3 contains 14 residues. CDR1 is DFQATT and CDR2 is SNEGSKA in the germline V gene (reference sequence). The CDR3 DNA reads as TGCAGTGCTAGAGATGCCTTCGACCCCTACGAGCAGTACTTC. This codes for CSARDAFDPYEQYF.

The genes are TRBV5-1 and TRBJ1-4; TRBD1 is a possible D gene (6 bases). V shed 3 bases and J shed 0 bases, with 12 bases lying between them. This CDR3 is 16 amino acids long. Germline-derived CDR1 and CDR2 are SGHRS and YFSETQ. The CDR3 nucleotides are TGCGCCAGCAGCTCGGGGGGGCCCCCAACTAATGAAAAACTGTTTTTT. Translating it yields CASSSGGPPTNEKLFF.

In its sample, this clonotype was seen many times. The gene calls are TRBV6-5 and TRBJ2-3; the D gene is possibly TRBD2 (6 bases). Germline loops: CDR1 MNHEY, CDR2 SVGAGI. Trimming stripped 1 base from V and 4 bases from J, with 6 bases between. The CDR3 has 13 residues. CDR3 loop: CASSYLAADTQYF. The CDR3 DNA reads as TGTGCCAGCAGTTACTTAGCGGCAGATACGCAGTATTTT.

The chain is built from TRBV27 and TRBJ1-2; 9 bases are shared with TRBD1. J lost 8 bases, V lost 2 bases, and 6 bases had no gene match. The CDR3 contains 14 residues. Germline V gives CDR1 MNHEY, CDR2 SMNVEV (reference sequence). This CDR3 reads CASSLGTGRGGYTF. The CDR3 region has the DNA TGTGCCAGCAGTTTAGGGACAGGGCGGGGCGGCTACACCTTC.

The chain uses TRBV5-1 and TRBJ2-4; no reliable D call. The CDR3 is made up of 14 amino acids. Trimming left V 2 bases short and J 1 base short, with 7 bases between. Germline CDR1 SGHRS, CDR2 YFSETQ. CDR3 residues: CASSFASAKNIQYF. Here the CDR3 DNA reads TGCGCCAGCAGCTTTGCCTCGGCCAAAAACATTCAGTACTTC.

This clonotype has more than one count but fewer than ten. The V gene is TRBV6-5, the J gene TRBJ2-6; D is tentatively TRBD1 or TRBD2 (5 bases each). This CDR3 has 17 residues. Germline-derived CDR1 and CDR2 are MNHEY and SVGAGI. Trimming cost V 4 bases and J 0 bases, with 13 bases left between them. The CDR3 DNA sequence: TGTGCCAGCAGTTTTGGGGGTCTGATCTCTGGGGCCAACGTCCTGACTTTC. This gives the protein CASSFGGLISGANVLTF.

The chain has TRBV28 and TRBJ2-7; TRBD2 matches 11 bases. V lost 3 bases and J lost 6; bases outside the gene matches: 4. CDR1 and CDR2 from the germline V gene are MDHEN and SYDVKM. The CDR3 is 14 residues long. CDR3 in DNA: TGTGCCAGCAGTTTTCGACTAGCGGGGCCCGAGCAGTACTTC. Protein product: CASSFRLAGPEQYF.

In the case of this clonotype: It may be a read error: a sequence one base away is much more abundant. The chain couples TRBV20-1 to TRBJ2-3; 7 nucleotides match TRBD2. The CDR3 extends over 13 amino acids. In germline, CDR1 is DFQATT, CDR2 SNEGSKA (reference sequence). Written as DNA, the CDR3 is TGCGGTGCTTCAGACGGACTAGTGGATACGCAGTATTTT. As protein: CGASDGLVDTQYF.

The rearrangement links TRBV5-1 to TRBJ2-3; 14 bases match TRBD2. The ends lost 0 bases at V and 0 bases at J; junction bases unmatched: 6. The germline V gene encodes CDR1 SGHRS and CDR2 YFSETQ. The CDR3 runs to 19 residues. In DNA form, the CDR3 reads TGCGCCAGCAGCTTGGGCGGGACTAGCGGGAGTCTCAGCACAGATACGCAGTATTTT. This codes for CASSLGGTSGSLSTDTQYF.

A single count supports this clonotype. V gene TRBV27 combines with J gene TRBJ1-1; 8 nucleotides align to TRBD1. There are 15 residues in the CDR3. From germline, CDR1 is MNHEY and CDR2 SMNVEV (reference sequence). Unmatched junction bases numbered 6, after V lost 5 bases and J lost 1 base. This CDR3 reads CASSGDDRGNTEAFF. The CDR3 DNA reads as TGTGCCAGCAGTGGAGATGACAGGGGGAACACTGAAGCTTTCTTT.

The rearrangement uses TRBV20-1 and TRBJ2-1, with TRBD2 identical over 9 bases. Trimming cost V 6 bases and J 6 bases; bases outside gene matches: 12. CDR1 is DFQATT and CDR2 is SNEGSKA in the germline V gene (reference sequence). The CDR3 is 15 amino acids. The CDR3 loop is CSATSGTSRPNEQFF. DNA of the CDR3: TGCAGTGCAACATCCGGGACTAGCAGACCCAATGAGCAGTTCTTC.

The V and J genes are TRBV20-1 and TRBJ2-1; TRBD2 agrees at 8 bases. J was trimmed by 10 bases and V by 3 bases; bases with no gene match: 8. CDR3 length equals 13 residues. From germline, CDR1 is DFQATT and CDR2 SNEGSKA (reference sequence). The CDR3 DNA reads as TGCAGTGCTAGTCCGGGACTAGACTACGAGCAGTTCTTC. This gives the protein CSASPGLDYEQFF.

This clonotype was seen more than once but under ten times. V is TRBV5-1 and J is TRBJ2-1; the match to TRBD2 covers 8 bases. Trimming took 3 bases from V and 0 from J; bases not matched to a gene: 5. The length of the CDR3 is 16 residues. The germline V gene has CDR1 SGHRS and CDR2 YFSETQ. The CDR3 protein is CASSSGGSSSYNEQFF. CDR3 sequence (DNA): TGCGCCAGCAGCTCGGGGGGGTCGAGCTCCTACAATGAGCAGTTCTTC.

The chain's CDR3 is CASSSLREGQGKQFF. CDR3 DNA: TGTGCCAGCAGTTCCCTTCGGGAGGGCCAGGGTAAGCAGTTCTTC. J is TRBJ2-1 and V is TRBV6-6; TRBD2 matches at 8 bases. CDR1 and CDR2 from the germline V gene are MNHNY and SVGAGI (reference sequence). Trimming removed 4 bases from V and 11 bases from J; junction bases left unmatched: 13. The CDR3 runs to 15 residues.

CDR3 sequence reads: CASRGVTQYF. The CDR3 nucleotides read TGTGCCAGCAGGGGGGTTACGCAGTATTTT. This sequence joins TRBV28 and TRBJ2-3; perhaps D is TRBD1 or TRBD2 (5 bases each). The CDR3 length is 10 residues. V was clipped by 6 bases and J by 8 bases, with 6 bases between them. The germline gives CDR1 MDHEN, CDR2 SYDVKM.

V gene TRBV2 combines with J gene TRBJ2-7, with D possibly TRBD1 on 5 matching bases. Per germline, CDR1 SNHLY and CDR2 FYNNEI. The CDR3 is 12 amino acids. V lost 3 bases, J lost 5 bases, and 8 bases lay in between. For the CDR3, the DNA is TGTGCCAGCAGTGAGTGGGGCCACGAGCAGTACTTC. Its translation is CASSEWGHEQYF.

The genes are TRBV24-1 and TRBJ2-1; the D is unclear. The germline gives CDR1 KGHDR, CDR2 SFDVKD. This CDR3 comprises 13 residues. V was pared by 1 base and J by 13 bases, with 13 bases between. CDR3: CATSDFRSQTQFF. The DNA of the CDR3 is TGTGCCACCAGTGATTTCAGGAGTCAGACCCAGTTCTTC.

This clonotype came up many times. The gene calls are TRBV9 and TRBJ2-7; D ambiguous. With 1 base removed from V and 2 bases from J, the gap between germline ends came to 10 bases. CDR1 is SGDLS, CDR2 YYNGEE, per germline. This CDR3 has 14 residues. The CDR3, as DNA: TGTGCCAGCAGCGTAAACCCGTACCCCTACGAGCAGTACTTC. Translating gives CASSVNPYPYEQYF.

The table lists this clonotype with a few counts. The rearrangement links TRBV7-6 to TRBJ2-6; TRBD1 agrees at 10 bases. CDR1 and CDR2 (germline): SGHVS, FNYEAQ. CDR3 length: 22 residues. V trimming: 2 bases; J trimming: 0 bases; junction bases outside the gene matches: 16. CDR3 residues: CASSLRGQGTYTSLSGANVLTF. The CDR3 DNA is TGTGCCAGCAGCTTACGGGGACAGGGGACTTACACCTCTCTCTCTGGGGCCAACGTCCTGACTTTC.

This sequence joins TRBV29-1 and TRBJ1-5; maybe TRBD1 (6 bases). In germline, CDR1 is SQVTM, CDR2 ANQGSEA. The CDR3 is 16 residues long. Between the trimmed V and J ends, which lost 0 bases and 4 bases, there was a span of 16 bases. The CDR3 sequence is CSVEDRAGVSNQPQHF. DNA of the CDR3: TGCAGCGTTGAAGATAGGGCAGGGGTTTCGAATCAGCCCCAGCATTTT.

The gene calls are TRBV20-1 and TRBJ2-7; D is undetermined. V dropped 1 base and J dropped 3 bases, with 16 bases sitting between them. From germline, CDR1 is DFQATT and CDR2 SNEGSKA (reference sequence). The CDR3 has 15 residues. For the CDR3, the DNA is TGCAGTGCTAGAGGGGTATCGGCAGAGATCTACGAGCAGTACTTC. Its translation is CSARGVSAEIYEQYF.